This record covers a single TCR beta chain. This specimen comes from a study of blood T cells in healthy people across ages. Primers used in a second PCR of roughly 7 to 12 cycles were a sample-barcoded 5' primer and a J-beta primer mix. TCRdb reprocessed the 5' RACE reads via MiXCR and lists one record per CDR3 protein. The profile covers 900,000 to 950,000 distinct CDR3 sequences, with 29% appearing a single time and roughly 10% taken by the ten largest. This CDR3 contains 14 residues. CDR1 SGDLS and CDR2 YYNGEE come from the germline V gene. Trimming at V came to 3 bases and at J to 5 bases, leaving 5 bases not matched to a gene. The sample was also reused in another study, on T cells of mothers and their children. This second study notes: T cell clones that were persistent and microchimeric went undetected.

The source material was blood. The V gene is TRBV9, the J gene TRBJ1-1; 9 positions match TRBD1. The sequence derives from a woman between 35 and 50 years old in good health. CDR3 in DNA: TGTGCCAGCAGCGACTCGGGACAGGGAACTGAAGCTTTCTTT. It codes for CASSDSGQGTEAFF.